This TCR beta chain was obtained from a study of T-cell reconstitution after alpha-beta-depleted transplantation in children. Preparation of the TCRbeta library used unique molecular identifiers. MiXCR was run by TCRdb on the PCR reads, yielding one entry per CDR3 protein. The sample lists 350,000 to 400,000 distinct CDR3 sequences; roughly 20% were seen once. The clonotype was recovered from a human donor who donated a stem cell graft to a child with acute myeloid leukemia. The source material was PBMCs from the stem cell graft donor, sampled from the stem cell graft.

The CDR3 DNA follows: TGTGCCAGCAGTTCCGGGACTAGTAGGTCCTACAATGAGCAGTTCTTC. Its translation: CASSSGTSRSYNEQFF. The rearrangement uses TRBV7-8 and TRBJ2-1, with TRBD2 identical over 8 bases. CDR3 size: 16 residues. J gave up 1 base and V 6 bases, and 8 bases lay outside the gene matches. CDR1 SGHVS and CDR2 FQNEAQ come from the germline V gene.